This note documents a single TCR beta chain sequence. The source of the sample is a study of technical replicates of blood from four donors. V was pared by 10 bases and J by 0 bases, with 13 bases of the junction left unmatched. Germline V lookup: CDR1 SGHAT, CDR2 FQNNGV. CDR3 size: 17 residues. Assay used: immunoSEQ multiplex PCR; TCRdb lists only in-frame clones, some missing. This sample has about 69,000 clones, with around 90% found just once. This receptor was obtained from a human donor in good health. Some clones in this sample may be carry-over from other donors' samples. Input material: PBMCs. The gene calls are TRBV11-2 and TRBJ2-4, with 9 bases identical to TRBD2. CDR3 amino acids: CATRRGAGGPAKNIQYF. CDR3 bases: TGTGCCACCCGGAGGGGAGCGGGAGGCCCAGCCAAAAACATTCAGTACTTC.